One sample yielded the 2 T cell receptor beta chains listed below, sequenced in a study of patients and donors after allogeneic stem cell transplantation. TCRdb independently ran MiXCR on the RT-PCR reads; one entry per CDR3 protein. The sample lists 900,000 to 1,000,000 distinct CDR3 sequences; under 20% were seen once. The sample consisted of blood, either unsorted or a sorted T cell fraction (not recorded which). These receptors came from a human donor who was either an allogeneic HSCT recipient or a stem cell or donor lymphocyte infusion donor (not recorded which). It is not recorded whose cells these are; they may come from a transplant donor.

This chain joins TRBV7-2 and TRBJ1-2; no reliable D call. Germline assignment: CDR1 SGHTA and CDR2 FQGNSA. V was shortened by 1 base and J by 8 bases, with 2 bases between the two germline ends. This CDR3 has 10 residues. Written as DNA, the CDR3 is TGTGCCAGCAGCTTAGAGGGCTACACCTTC. Encoded protein: CASSLEGYTF.

This sequence joins TRBV10-3 and TRBJ1-2; possibly TRBD1 for D (5 bases). Trimming shortened V by 6 bases and J by 4 bases, and 12 bases separated the two germline ends. CDR1 is ENHRY and CDR2 is SYGVKD in the germline V gene. The CDR3 is 13 amino acids. The CDR3 bases are TGTGCCATCAGCAGGGAACGCGGCTATGGCTACACCTTC. As protein: CAISRERGYGYTF.